This T cell receptor beta chain originates from a study of T-cell reconstitution after alpha-beta-depleted transplantation in children. V lost 5 bases and J 0 bases, leaving 14 bases between the germline ends. Germline CDR1 and CDR2: PRHDT and FYEKMQ (reference sequence). The CDR3 has 16 amino acids. A TCRbeta library incorporating unique molecular identifiers was prepared. TCRdb redid the calling of the PCR reads with MiXCR, one entry per CDR3 protein. This table holds about 420,000 distinct CDR3 sequences, 15% to 20% found once. A few counts support this clonotype. This receptor was obtained from a boy in the first two years of life who had a stem cell transplant for Wiskott-Aldrich syndrome, so the T cells may come from the graft donor. The sample in question was PBMCs, mostly from graft donor cells, obtained 360 days after TCRalphabeta/CD19-depleted stem cell transplant. V is TRBV13 and J is TRBJ2-4; D call uncertain. The CDR3 spells CASSPRAILAKNIQYF. CDR3 in DNA: TGTGCCAGCAGCCCCCGCGCCATTCTAGCCAAAAACATTCAGTACTTC.